Presented here are 15 T cell receptor beta chains from one specimen sequenced in a study of cytomegalovirus exposure and HLA in healthy donors. PCR used 60 Vbeta primers and 13 Jbeta primers. Assay: immunoSEQ multiplex PCR; the TCRdb copy retains only in-frame clones and omits some. The data hold about 130,000 clones, with approximately 80% observed a single time. Input material: PBMCs. The receptor source for this set is a man aged 25 to 40 in good health and CMV-seropositive.

J is TRBJ1-2 and V is TRBV6-5; 7 positions agree with TRBD1. The germline gives CDR1 MNHEY, CDR2 SVGAGI. With 6 bases clipped from V and 4 bases from J, the junction kept 8 bases outside the gene matches. The CDR3 contains 14 residues. The CDR3 spells CASSPNRGGYGYTF. The CDR3 DNA is TGTGCCAGCAGCCCGAACAGGGGTGGCTATGGCTACACCTTC.

The J gene is TRBJ2-7, the V gene TRBV7-2, with TRBD2 matching 9 bases. V trimming: 4 bases; J trimming: 2 bases; junction bases outside the gene matches: 0. Germline loops: CDR1 SGHTA, CDR2 FQGNSA. The CDR3 loop spans 13 amino acids. The CDR3 is CASSSSGAYEQYF. The CDR3 DNA reads as TGTGCCAGCAGCTCTAGCGGGGCCTACGAGCAGTACTTC.

The chain has TRBV7-2 and TRBJ2-1; D may be TRBD2 (6 bases). The CDR3 loop spans 14 amino acids. V was clipped by 4 bases and J by 2 bases, with 9 bases between them. The germline V gene encodes CDR1 SGHTA and CDR2 FQGNSA. CDR3 DNA sequence: TGTGCCAGCAGCTCTCCTAGCGCCTACAATGAGCAGTTCTTC. Translating gives CASSSPSAYNEQFF.

The chain uses TRBV27 and TRBJ2-5, with D tentatively TRBD2 (6 bases). CDR3 length: 15 residues. The germline V gene encodes CDR1 MNHEY and CDR2 SMNVEV (reference sequence). V was trimmed by 1 base and J by 5 bases, leaving 14 bases between them. CDR3 sequence (DNA): TGTGCCAGCAGTTTATGGGCTAGCGAAGGGGAGACCCAGTACTTC. This translates into CASSLWASEGETQYF.

This clone was seen a few times. V gene TRBV7-8 combines with J gene TRBJ2-5; TRBD1 agrees at 8 bases. Germline V gene data show CDR1 as SGHVS and CDR2 as FQNEAQ. This CDR3 has 15 amino acids. The V and J ends lost 5 bases and 4 bases, in that order; junction bases with no gene match: 9. CDR3 coding DNA: TGTGCCAGCAGCCCCCTGGACAGGGCGTCAGAGACCCAGTACTTC. The encoded protein is CASSPLDRASETQYF.

There are a few counts of this clone. An end of the junction does not agree with germline; a read error may underlie this. V usage is TRBV6-1 and J usage is TRBJ1-2; D possibly corresponds to TRBD1 (6 bases). The CDR3 runs 13 residues. Germline V gene lookup returns CDR1 MNHNS and CDR2 SASEGT. The CDR3 here is CAGSRGINYGYTF. CDR3 DNA sequence: TGTGCCGGCAGTAGGGGGATCAACTATGGCTACACCTTC.

The gene calls are TRBV15 and TRBJ2-2; 9 nucleotides line up with TRBD1. Per germline, CDR1 LNHNV and CDR2 YYDKDF (reference sequence). The trim removed 3 bases at V and 1 base at J, leaving 3 bases unmatched. CDR3 length equals 16 residues. This CDR3 reads CATSRETGGNTGELFF. CDR3 sequence (DNA): TGTGCCACCAGCAGGGAGACAGGGGGGAACACCGGGGAGCTGTTTTTT.

V gene TRBV10-3 combines with J gene TRBJ2-5; 11 bases are shared with TRBD2. Germline V lookup: CDR1 ENHRY, CDR2 SYGVKD. The V and J ends lost 1 base and 0 bases, in that order; junction bases with no gene match: 1. CDR3 size: 16 residues. CDR3 coding DNA: TGTGCCATCAGTGAGTTAGCGGGAGGGAACCAAGAGACCCAGTACTTC. Amino acid sequence: CAISELAGGNQETQYF.

This clone was observed a handful of times. At one of its ends the junction is not consistent with the germline gene, which may arise from a read error. This sequence joins TRBV10-3 and TRBJ1-5; D unresolved. Germline lookup yields CDR1 ENHRY and CDR2 SYGVKD. This CDR3 region has 13 residues. The CDR3 nucleotides read TGTGCCATCACTGAGGAGAGCAATCAGCCCCAGCATTTT. Translated, it gives CAITEESNQPQHF.

This clone was seen a handful of times. This sequence joins TRBV27 and TRBJ1-2; D call uncertain. This CDR3 region has 15 residues. V lost 3 bases and J lost 2, with 13 bases in between. The germline CDR1 and CDR2 sequences are MNHEY and SMNVEV (reference sequence). The CDR3 loop reads CASSFGVMENYGYTF. The DNA of the CDR3 is TGTGCCAGCAGTTTCGGGGTGATGGAAAACTATGGCTACACCTTC.

This chain uses TRBV27 with TRBJ2-7; tentative D call: TRBD1 (6 bases). V was pared by 4 bases and J by 3 bases, with 10 bases between. This CDR3 comprises 13 residues. Germline-derived CDR1 and CDR2 are MNHEY and SMNVEV (reference sequence). The CDR3 DNA sequence: TGTGCCAGCAGTTGGAACAGGGACTACGAGCAGTACTTC. This encodes CASSWNRDYEQYF.

The rearrangement links TRBV28 to TRBJ1-5, with 10 bases fitting TRBD1. V was pared by 4 bases and J by 4 bases, with 4 bases of the junction left unmatched. The CDR3 length is 15 residues. The germline CDR1 and CDR2 sequences are MDHEN and SYDVKM. The CDR3 sequence is CASSYSDRGNQPQHF. The CDR3 region has the DNA TGTGCCAGCAGTTACTCGGACAGGGGGAATCAGCCCCAGCATTTT. Based on the CDR3 plus reference TRBV28 and TRBJ1-5, the full variable domain is DVKVTQSSRYLVKRTGEKVFLECVQDMDHENMFWYRQDPGLGLRLIYFSYDVKMKEKGDIPEGYSVSREKKERFSLILESASTNQTSMYLCASSYSDRGNQPQHFGDGTRLSIL.

V gene TRBV21-1 combines with J gene TRBJ1-3; the D call of TRBD1 is as the table states it, not checked on the DNA. TRBV21-1 is marked as a pseudogene. The CDR3 spans 24 residues. The CDR3, as DNA: TGTGCCAGCTTCAAGGGTACGCAGGGGACCCTCCCACGGACCTGGGAAGACTCTGGAAACACCATATATTTT. Translation: CASFKGTQGTLPRTWEDSGNTIYF.

The V call is TRBV7-6, the J call TRBJ2-3, with 7 positions matching TRBD2. Germline V CDR1 and CDR2: SGHVS, FNYEAQ. The CDR3 sequence is 17 residues long. Trimming took 1 base from V and 1 from J; bases not matched to a gene: 8. The CDR3 region is CASSLEGRASGTDTQYF. The CDR3 nucleotides read TGTGCCAGCAGCTTAGAAGGGAGGGCTAGCGGCACAGATACGCAGTATTTT.

The chain employs TRBV13 and TRBJ2-3, with 9 bases lining up with TRBD2. This CDR3 spans 15 amino acids. Trimming cost V 8 bases and J 0 bases; bases outside gene matches: 6. CDR1 is PRHDT and CDR2 is FYEKMQ in the germline V gene (reference sequence). The CDR3 region is CASSSGRWSTDTQYF. The CDR3 DNA sequence: TGTGCCAGCTCAAGCGGGAGGTGGAGCACAGATACGCAGTATTTT.